Listed below are T cell receptor beta chains from one sample, sequenced in a study of blood T cell repertoires in COVID-19. The repertoire was sequenced with immunoSEQ multiplex PCR; TCRdb's copy has only in-frame clones and lacks some. The repertoire consists of approximately 120,000 clones, with about 74% occurring once and the leading ten covering approximately 6%. Sequencing was carried out using peripheral blood. These receptors came from an older man with COVID-19, enrolled during active disease. Both conserved end residues are part of each CDR3.

v_call,cdr3_aa
TRBV24-1,CATSEFSDRWIGDTQYF
TRBV2,CASSRQQYYEQYF
TRBV5-1,CASSLAGDNNQPQHF
TRBV6-8,CASSYSASGNPFYEQYF
TRBV18,CASSRGVLTGELFF
TRBV5-1,CASSFGFGDYGYTF
TRBV24-1,CATSGRQDQPQHF
TRBV28,CASSLGWAYEQYF
TRBV12-5,CASARTSGSGGELFF
TRBV5-1,CASSLGEGLGTEAFF
TRBV18,CASSQRQNTGELFF
TRBV6-1,CASSEAWAPEAFF
TRBV7-9,CASSRLAGNQETQYF
TRBV5-1,CASSLASGMSYEQYF
TRBV13,CASSLEGTGEAFF
TRBV7-9,CASSLDGNRGGYTF
TRBV4-2,CASSQDMGRPTANTGELFF
TRBV15,CATSAGRGAHGYTF
TRBV7-2,CASSLNGGSEGGYTF
TRBV7-3,CASSLSLGGYNEQFF
TRBV28,CASRGGYEQYF
TRBV27,CASSATSGTIAGELFF
TRBV6-6,CASTPPRSTEAFF
TRBV7-2,CASSLGHRAPYEQYF
TRBV27,CASSKLSRGHSGTEAFF
TRBV10-1,CASSDTDYGYTF
TRBV19,CASSRGSLMAGEQFF
TRBV7-2,CASSRFESQDNEAFF
TRBV11-2,CASSVHGGGLADYNEQFF
TRBV3-1/TRBV3-2,CASTDTGELFF
TRBV24-1,CATSDLELAGEQFF
TRBV28,CASGGGLSFYEQYF
TRBV7-9,CASSFGQGQEKLFF
TRBV30,CACILSSYNSPLHF
TRBV6-5,CASRQVRSGNTIYF
TRBV7-9,CASSPVFGLLSYEQYF
TRBV6-1,CASIPDRGTGTQHF
TRBV4-1,CASSQGGQGMNTEAFF
TRBV24-1,CATSGRQLSSYNEQFF
TRBV7-9,CASSLVTGYGYTF
TRBV9,CASSEFPSNSPLHF
TRBV5-1,CASSLSASTYNEQFF
TRBV5-1,CASSELAGGHEQYF
TRBV4-2,CASSQERTSTDTQYF
TRBV19,CAARQTPRDTQYF
TRBV19,CASSIRRGATDEKLFF
TRBV11-2,CASSQDRAIRFF
TRBV29-1,CSVGALPGTDTQYF
TRBV27,CASSPYGVAEQYF
TRBV4-3,CASSQVQGAYEQYF
TRBV5-8,CASSSGQGVREQYF
TRBV5-1,CASSLAHRQSVEKLFF
TRBV4-1,CASSQFSGKYEKLFF
TRBV5-1,CASSEPGLAGSGANVLTF
TRBV9,CASSLTLAASTDTQYF
TRBV6-2/TRBV6-3,CASNPSGRSHNEQFF
TRBV9,CASSVGTGGEGNTIYF